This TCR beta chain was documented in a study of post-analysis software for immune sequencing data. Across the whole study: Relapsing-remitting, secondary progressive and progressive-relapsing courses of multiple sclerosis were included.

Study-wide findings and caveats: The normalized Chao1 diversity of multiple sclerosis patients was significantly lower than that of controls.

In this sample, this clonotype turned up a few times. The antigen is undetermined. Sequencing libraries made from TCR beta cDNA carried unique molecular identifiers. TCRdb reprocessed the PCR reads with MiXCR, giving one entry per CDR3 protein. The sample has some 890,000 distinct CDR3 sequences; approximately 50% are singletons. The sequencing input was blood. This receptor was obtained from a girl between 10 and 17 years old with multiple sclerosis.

As DNA, the CDR3 is TGTGCCAGCAGCTCCGACAGCTGCGAGCAGTACTTC. Its translation is CASSSDSCEQYF. The chain links TRBV7-9 to TRBJ2-7, with D possibly TRBD1 on 5 matching bases. Germline V lookup: CDR1 SEHNR, CDR2 FQNEAQ (reference sequence). Trimming pared 4 bases from V and 6 bases from J, leaving 10 bases between. The length of the CDR3 is 12 residues.